Each of the 3 T cell receptor beta chains below was sequenced from the same sample in a study of control samples from healthy donors and cancer patients. Only in-frame clones appear in the TCRdb table, and some are missing; sequencing was by immunoSEQ multiplex PCR. The table lists 100,000 to 150,000 clones, roughly 89% of them singletons. The sample comprised blood. All receptors derive from a young man in good health.

This chain links TRBV7-9 with TRBJ2-2; D may be TRBD1 or TRBD2 (5 bases each). The V end lost 5 bases, the J end lost 0 bases, and 19 bases lay between the germline ends. In germline, CDR1 is SEHNR, CDR2 FQNEAQ (reference sequence). The CDR3 consists of 18 residues. CDR3 nucleotide sequence: TGTGCCAGCAGCGCATCCCTTTGGGACGGACCGAACACCGGGGAGCTGTTTTTT. It specifies CASSASLWDGPNTGELFF.

The DNA for the CDR3 is TGCGCCAGCAGCTTGCGGGGGATGGACACTGAAGCTTTCTTT. This codes for CASSLRGMDTEAFF. The genes are TRBV5-1 and TRBJ1-1; maybe TRBD1 (5 bases). Per the germline V gene, CDR1 is SGHRS and CDR2 is YFSETQ. The ends were cut back, 1 base at V and 3 bases at J, with 10 bases in the middle. The CDR3 is made up of 14 amino acids.

V gene TRBV3-1 (or the pseudogene TRBV3-2) combines with J gene TRBJ2-5, with a weak D call TRBD2 (6 bases). Germline CDR1 reads LGHDT; CDR2 reads YNNKEL (reference sequence). V lost 3 bases and J lost 5, with 19 bases in between. CDR3 length equals 16 residues. The CDR3 DNA reads as TGTGCCAGCAGCCAGCGAGGCGGCCAGAGCGGGGAGACCCAGTACTTC. This encodes CASSQRGGQSGETQYF.